This T cell receptor beta chain appears in the sequencing data of a study of molecular identifiers for immune sequencing clone quantification (dated by TCRdb to the late 2010s). Some background on the complete study: For a replicate experiment, RNA from approximately 20,000 or 98,000 naive CD8 T cells was divided into five aliquots, and four of the five aliquots were sequenced. This methods study used CD8 T cells to benchmark TCR RNA copy counting and molecular-identifier clustering-based TCR repertoire sequencing (MIDCIRS).

Including the terminal cysteine and phenylalanine, the CDR3 comprises 14 residues. The read is trimmed to its CDR3 DNA, 42 bases read in frame from base 1. Library preparation used PCR. The instrument was a NextSeq 500. Preparation of bulk TCR libraries followed a previously described approach, with the TCR primers listed in Table S5. Purification of total RNA was performed with the Qiagen AllPrep DNA/RNA kit. Reads from multiple sequencing runs of the same library were pooled before analysis. The published analysis was carried out like this. Reads were retained only if the reads had an exact TCR constant sequence, and the retained reads were trimmed to 150 nt and grouped according to their 12-nt molecular barcodes. Within each barcode group, reads were sub-clustered at a 15% Levenshtein threshold, and quality-weighted consensus sequences were built per RNA molecule. Non-functional sequences were excluded, and lower-count sequences lying one edit away from another sequence were also excluded. Based on a fit of two negative binomial distributions, barcode sub-clusters having less than 20% of the maximum read count were discarded. Starting from the raw public reads, TCRdb applied fastp trimming at Q25, assembled clones with MiXCR and retained in-frame beta chains. Every distinct CDR3 protein forms one entry, paired with its most common genes and DNA. TCRdb's processing, not the authors', yielded these V and J calls. Counted in this sample were more than 85,000 distinct CDR3 sequences; under 40% of them appeared once. Clones ranked in the top ten supply roughly 10% of the sample.

A note on this clonotype: No antigen is known for it. Base-call qualities are not available, and no considerably larger clone is one nucleotide away.

Here is what the overall study found, with its caveats: Highly expanded clone sizes could be underestimated because identical TCR molecules may share a barcode. When barcode sub-clustering was not used, chimeric consensus sequences inflated TCR diversity, with chimeras reaching as high as 47%. In CMV-specific effector cells, over 97% of molecules were held by clones above 20 RNA copies, whereas under 1% of molecules were held by such clones in naive cells. Spiked-in Jurkat TCR RNA equivalent to a single cell was reported to be detectable even among 980,000 or so naive CD8 T cells. Approximately 3 recovered TCR RNA copies per cell were obtained by modeling, versus approximately 10 by digital PCR, implying a capture efficiency of approximately 27%. Naive libraries contained spiked-in Jurkat TCR RNA (more than nine copies' worth), which is not part of the donor repertoire.

Libraries of naive CD8 T cells were built from anywhere between about 19,000 and 1,000,000 sorted cells, with 10%, 30% or 50% of the purified RNA used. On a BD FACSAria II, naive CD8 T cells were FACS-sorted as CD8+CD4-CCR7+CD45RA+ and collected into RLT Plus buffer. To test detection sensitivity, Jurkat RNA equivalent to about ten TCR copies was spiked into samples of roughly 20,000-1,100,000 naive CD8 T cells. CD8 T cells were enriched with RosetteSep CD8+ T Cell Enrichment Cocktail and Ficoll-Paque, followed by ACK red cell lysis. The clonotype was recovered from a human donor in good health. Some libraries in this study had Jurkat cell RNA spiked in. The chain couples TRBV1 to TRBJ2-5; the DNA was not used to check the table's D call, TRBD1. TRBV1 is recorded as a pseudogene. Sequencing was performed on naive CD8+ T cells from blood, with Jurkat cell RNA spiked in. The cell subset or site label for this specimen denotes: FACS-sorted CD8+CD4-CCR7+CD45RA+ naive T cells. The nucleotide sequence reads as follows: TGCACCAGCAGCCAAGATAGCAGGGGAGTGACCCAGTACTTC. This yields the protein CTSSQDSRGVTQYF.